This T cell receptor (beta chain) derives from a study of blood T cell repertoires in COVID-19. Study background: Nucleic acid was either cDNA or gDNA, and it came from T cells, B-cell-depleted T cells, or PBMCs.

Per germline, CDR1 SGHNT and CDR2 YENEEA. The CDR3 totals 16 residues. V lost 4 bases to trimming and J lost 4 bases, with 19 bases between them. Original methodology: Reference gene primer amplification yielded estimated nucleated cell counts. Assay: immunoSEQ multiplex PCR; the TCRdb copy retains only in-frame clones and omits some. From that table come the V and J calls and clone size; the DNA was used to work out D and trimming. Among fewer than 200,000 clones listed, 81% were seen once. This clone was detected once. Across 24 US areas, participants ranged in age from roughly 18 to 95 years. Material for sequencing was PBMCs or T cells enriched from blood (not recorded which). The chain combines TRBV11-3 with TRBJ2-5; maybe TRBD1 (8 bases). This TCR came from a woman aged 40 to 50 with acute COVID-19. The CDR3 bases are TGTGCCAGCAGCTCGACGCCGGACAGGGAGGGAGAGACCCAGTACTTC. This gives the protein CASSSTPDREGETQYF.